This entry lists 21 T cell receptor beta chains sequenced from one sample in a study of cytomegalovirus exposure and HLA in healthy donors. The method was immunoSEQ multiplex PCR; TCRdb's version includes in-frame clones alone and lacks a portion of them. The sample includes roughly 130,000 clones, roughly 90% of them seen just once. Specimen: PBMCs. The receptors were sampled from a man aged 25-45 years in good health and CMV-seronegative.

The chain links TRBV7-2 to TRBJ2-7; D is unclear. CDR1 is SGHTA, CDR2 FQGNSA, per germline. V dropped 1 base and J dropped 1 base, with 11 bases sitting between them. The CDR3 covers 15 residues. The CDR3 spells CASSLVSGPSYEQYF. As DNA, the CDR3 is TGTGCCAGCAGCTTAGTATCAGGCCCTTCCTACGAGCAGTACTTC.

V and J are TRBV7-9 and TRBJ1-1; 7 nucleotides match TRBD1. CDR1 and CDR2 (germline): SEHNR, FQNEAQ (reference sequence). The V segment lost 2 bases and the J segment 4 bases; nucleotides outside the gene matches: 4. This CDR3 region has 14 residues. CDR3 coding DNA: TGTGCCAGCAGCTTATTACAGGGGAGCACTGAAGCTTTCTTT. The encoded protein is CASSLLQGSTEAFF. The entire variable domain, with the rest obtained from reference TRBV7-9 and TRBJ1-1, is as follows: DTGVSQNPRHKITKRGQNVTFRCDPISEHNRLYWYRQTLGQGPEFLTYFQNEAQLEKSRLLSDRFSAERPKGSFSTLEIQRTEQGDSAMYLCASSLLQGSTEAFFGQGTRLTVV.

A single count supports this clone. The rearrangement uses TRBV5-6 and TRBJ2-1; the match to TRBD2 covers 7 bases. Trimming at V came to 2 bases and at J to 2 bases, leaving 4 bases not matched to a gene. Germline V lookup: CDR1 SGHDT, CDR2 YYEEEE. The CDR3 contains 15 residues. CDR3 DNA sequence: TGTGCCAGCAGCTTCGCCAGCGGGACCTACAATGAGCAGTTCTTC. Residues: CASSFASGTYNEQFF.

In this sample, this clone turned up a few times. This chain uses TRBV15 with TRBJ1-2; D unclear. V was clipped by 3 bases and J by 5 bases, with 10 bases between them. Germline CDR1 is LNHNV and CDR2 is YYDKDF (reference sequence). This CDR3 spans 13 amino acids. CDR3 amino acids: CATSSAGEYGYTF. In nucleotides, the CDR3 is TGTGCCACCAGCAGTGCCGGGGAATATGGCTACACCTTC.

V and J are TRBV11-2 and TRBJ1-4; the match to TRBD1 covers 8 bases. Germline-derived CDR1 and CDR2 are SGHAT and FQNNGV. This CDR3 has 15 amino acids. Trimming took 2 bases from V and 5 from J; bases not matched to a gene: 4. For the CDR3, the DNA is TGTGCCAGCAGCTTAACTGGACAGGGAAATGAAAAACTGTTTTTT. It specifies CASSLTGQGNEKLFF. The whole variable domain, remainder taken from reference TRBV11-2 and TRBJ1-4, is EAGVAQSPRYKIIEKRQSVAFWCNPISGHATLYWYQQILGQGPKLLIQFQNNGVVDDSQLPKDRFSAERLKGVDSTLKIQPAKLEDSAVYLCASSLTGQGNEKLFFGSGTQLSVL.

The chain couples TRBV7-2 to TRBJ2-2; D gene uncertain. Trimming left V 5 bases short and J 6 bases short, with 13 bases between. This CDR3 spans 14 amino acids. Germline values: CDR1 SGHTA, CDR2 FQGNSA. This CDR3 is CASSRGLEAGELFF. The CDR3 DNA reads TGTGCCAGCAGCCGAGGTCTAGAGGCCGGGGAGCTGTTTTTT. Supplemented by reference TRBV7-2 and TRBJ2-2, the full variable domain reads GAGVSQSPSNKVTEKGKDVELRCDPISGHTALYWYRQSLGQGLEFLIYFQGNSAPDKSGLPSDRFSAERTGGSVSTLTIQRTQQEDSAVYLCASSRGLEAGELFFGEGSRLTVL.

The chain couples TRBV15 to TRBJ2-2, with 7 bases lining up with TRBD2. This CDR3 region has 16 residues. After removal of 1 base from V and 4 bases from J, the junction contained 6 bases not matched to a gene. Germline values: CDR1 LNHNV, CDR2 YYDKDF (reference sequence). CDR3 amino acids: CATSRVVAGGTGELFF. CDR3 nucleotide sequence: TGTGCCACCAGCAGAGTGGTAGCGGGCGGCACCGGGGAGCTGTTTTTT.

The rearrangement links TRBV27 to TRBJ2-5, with 8 nucleotides matching TRBD1. The end of the DNA is better explained by TRBJ2-7, so the J call may be wrong. CDR3 length: 16 amino acids. Germline V gene data show CDR1 as MNHEY and CDR2 as SMNVEV (reference sequence). The chain's CDR3 is CASRKGQDGASYEQYF. CDR3 nucleotides: TGTGCCAGCAGAAAGGGACAGGATGGGGCGTCCTACGAGCAGTACTTC.

The chain combines TRBV1 with TRBJ2-3; TRBD2, the table's D call, lacks a check against the DNA. TRBV1 is listed as a pseudogene. This CDR3 is 18 amino acids long. The CDR3 bases are TGCACCAGCAGCCCATCTGTAAGGGCTAGCGGATTTAGGGTGGGGCAGTATTTT. Its translation is CTSSPSVRASGFRVGQYF.

Regarding this clone: The same CDR3 can be traced to other DNA sequences in this sample. The V gene is TRBV5-1, the J gene TRBJ1-5, with D perhaps TRBD1 (5 bases). This CDR3 has 15 amino acids. The V gene's germline CDR1 is SGHRS and CDR2 YFSETQ. Trimming took 1 base from V and 0 from J, leaving 8 bases between them. The CDR3 sequence is CASSLTGDSNQPQHF. CDR3 sequence (DNA): TGCGCCAGCAGCTTGACAGGCGATAGCAATCAGCCCCAGCATTTT.

This clone was detected only once. CDR3 sequence: CASSLGDRVVPQHF. In DNA, the CDR3 is TGTGCCAGCAGCTTGGGGGACAGAGTTGTGCCCCAGCATTTT. V gene TRBV5-6 combines with J gene TRBJ1-5; TRBD1 aligns across 7 bases. The CDR3 is 14 amino acids. Germline V gene lookup returns CDR1 SGHDT and CDR2 YYEEEE. V gave up 0 bases and J gave up 9 bases; unmatched junction bases: 6.

The chain links TRBV7-9 to TRBJ1-4; D is perhaps TRBD1 (6 bases). Germline CDR1 SEHNR, CDR2 FQNEAQ (reference sequence). The CDR3 is 15 amino acids. V shed 5 bases and J shed 4 bases, with 14 bases lying between them. As DNA, the CDR3 is TGTGCCAGCAGCCCCCCAGGGGCTGGTAATGAAAAACTGTTTTTT. Amino acid sequence: CASSPPGAGNEKLFF.

V is TRBV5-1 and J is TRBJ2-1, with 13 positions matching TRBD2. Trimming took 2 bases from V and 9 from J; bases not matched to a gene: 5. Germline V gives CDR1 SGHRS, CDR2 YFSETQ. The CDR3 covers 15 residues. CDR3 DNA: TGCGCCAGCAGCTTCGGACTAGCGGGAGTTCGTGAGCAGTTCTTC. This encodes CASSFGLAGVREQFF. The whole variable domain, filled in from reference TRBV5-1 and TRBJ2-1, reads KAGVTQTPRYLIKTRGQQVTLSCSPISGHRSVSWYQQTPGQGLQFLFEYFSETQRNKGNFPGRFSGRQFSNSRSEMNVSTLELGDSALYLCASSFGLAGVREQFFGPGTRLTVL.

This chain uses TRBV6-5 with TRBJ2-7, with TRBD1 identical over 10 bases. CDR1 MNHEY and CDR2 SVGAGI come from the germline V gene. This CDR3 spans 14 amino acids. After removal of 3 bases from V and 3 bases from J, the junction contained 2 bases not matched to a gene. The CDR3 protein is CASSYRTGGYEQYF. The CDR3 bases are TGTGCCAGCAGTTATAGGACAGGGGGCTACGAGCAGTACTTC.

The chain has TRBV30 and TRBJ1-1; D gene unclear. Between the trimmed V and J ends, which lost 0 bases and 4 bases, there was a span of 6 bases. Germline CDR1 reads GTSNPN; CDR2 reads SVGIG (reference sequence). The CDR3 consists of 12 residues. For the CDR3, the DNA is TGTGCCTGGAGTGTACGAGTCACTGAAGCTTTCTTT. It is translated as CAWSVRVTEAFF. Full variable domain (rest looked up from reference TRBV30 and TRBJ1-1): SQTIHQWPATLVQPVGSPLSLECTVEGTSNPNLYWYRQAAGRGLQLLFYSVGIGQISSEVPQNLSASRPQDRQFILSSKKLLLSDSGFYLCAWSVRVTEAFFGQGTRLTVV.

This sequence joins TRBV10-3 and TRBJ1-5; D remains ambiguous. This CDR3 spans 17 amino acids. Trimming stripped 0 bases from V and 0 bases from J, with 12 bases between. The germline gives CDR1 ENHRY, CDR2 SYGVKD. CDR3 in DNA: TGTGCCATCAGTGAGTCCCCCCAACAGTTTAGCAATCAGCCCCAGCATTTT. This translates into CAISESPQQFSNQPQHF.

The rearrangement uses TRBV30 and TRBJ2-6; 9 nucleotides line up with TRBD1. Losses at the gene ends were 4 bases for V and 0 bases for J; bases not matched to a gene: 10. This CDR3 is built from 18 residues. Germline loops: CDR1 GTSNPN, CDR2 SVGIG (reference sequence). The CDR3 nucleotides are TGTGCCTGGATAGTCAAGGGACAGGGAGTCTCTGGGGCCAACGTCCTGACTTTC. Protein product: CAWIVKGQGVSGANVLTF.

The rearrangement joins TRBV7-2 to TRBJ2-7; 7 bases agree with TRBD1. This CDR3 is built from 14 residues. Looked up from germline, CDR1 is SGHTA and CDR2 is FQGNSA. V lost 3 bases to trimming and J lost 2 bases; unmatched junction nucleotides: 4. The CDR3 reads CASSFGDRTYEQYF. DNA of the CDR3: TGTGCCAGCAGCTTTGGGGACAGAACCTACGAGCAGTACTTC.

V and J are TRBV2 and TRBJ2-3; the match to TRBD2 covers 13 bases. Germline CDR1 reads SNHLY; CDR2 reads FYNNEI. CDR3 length: 15 residues. The V segment lost 7 bases and the J segment 11 bases; nucleotides outside the gene matches: 12. CDR3 residues: CASNPRTSGGPKQYF. The CDR3 nucleotides read TGTGCCAGCAATCCCCGGACTAGCGGGGGTCCCAAGCAGTATTTT.

CDR3 nucleotide sequence: TGTGCCAGCAGCCCCACATGGGGGCCAGGGACCCAGTACTTC. It is translated as CASSPTWGPGTQYF. The gene calls are TRBV7-3 and TRBJ2-5, with D possibly matching TRBD1 (6 bases). The V gene's germline CDR1 is SGHTA and CDR2 FQGTGA. The CDR3 has 14 amino acids. V was trimmed by 5 bases and J by 7 bases, leaving 17 bases between them.

The count of this clone is one. V is TRBV19 and J is TRBJ2-7; TRBD2 aligns across 10 bases. Germline CDR1 is LNHDA and CDR2 is SQIVND (reference sequence). The CDR3 contains 15 residues. The V segment lost 5 bases and the J segment 6 bases; nucleotides outside the gene matches: 10. Here the CDR3 DNA reads TGTGCCAGTAGTCTGGGTGGTCTAGCGGGAGCCGAGCAGTACTTC. Protein product: CASSLGGLAGAEQYF.